The 30 T cell receptor beta chains reported below all come from one sample, sequenced in a study of shared clonotypes between healthy human individuals. Using immunoSEQ multiplex PCR, the repertoire was profiled, and TCRdb retains in-frame clones only, with some absent. The sample carries millions of clones, approximately 94% recorded once. Sequencing was performed on naive CD4+ T cells sorted from blood. Sample subset: CD45RA+ positively selected. The receptors were gathered from a man aged 18 to 35 in good health.

The chain combines TRBV4-1 with TRBJ2-3; tentative D call: TRBD2 (5 bases). Trimming removed 1 base from V and 6 bases from J, with 11 bases in between. This CDR3 contains 14 residues. Germline CDR1 MGHRA, CDR2 YSYEKL. The CDR3 protein is CASSQGSLADTQYF. The CDR3 region has the DNA TGCGCCAGCAGCCAAGGCTCTCTAGCTGATACGCAGTATTTT.

The rearrangement uses TRBV6-5 and TRBJ2-5, with a weak D call TRBD1 (5 bases). Germline V gene lookup returns CDR1 MNHEY and CDR2 SVGAGI. This CDR3 has 12 amino acids. Deletions cut 5 bases from V and 4 bases from J, with 8 bases between. The CDR3 sequence: CASSPGRETQYF. The CDR3 region has the DNA TGTGCCAGCAGTCCAGGGCGAGAGACCCAGTACTTC.

The chain links TRBV29-1 to TRBJ2-2; 9 bases line up with TRBD1. Germline V lookup: CDR1 SQVTM, CDR2 ANQGSEA. This CDR3 spans 14 amino acids. Trimming took 7 bases from V and 2 from J; bases not matched to a gene: 5. This chain's CDR3 is CSARTGENTGELFF. CDR3 in DNA: TGCAGCGCAAGGACAGGGGAAAACACCGGGGAGCTGTTTTTT.

As for this clone: At one end the junction does not follow the germline gene, possibly because of a read error. This chain uses TRBV10-3 with TRBJ1-2; D call uncertain. The CDR3 spans 12 residues. Per germline, CDR1 ENHRY and CDR2 SYGVKD. In nucleotides, the CDR3 is TGTGCCACCAGTCCCTCGGAATATGGCTACACCTTC. This translates into CATSPSEYGYTF.

V usage is TRBV9 and J usage is TRBJ1-1; D may be TRBD1 (6 bases). CDR3 size: 15 residues. The V end was cut by 4 bases, the J end by 4 bases, with 17 bases between. Germline CDR1 SGDLS, CDR2 YYNGEE. The CDR3 DNA follows: TGTGCCAGCAGCCTCCAACCAACAGGGCCCACTGAAGCTTTCTTT. Translated: CASSLQPTGPTEAFF.

V and J are TRBV2 and TRBJ1-2; a possible D gene is TRBD1 (6 bases). The CDR3 runs to 14 residues. CDR1 SNHLY and CDR2 FYNNEI come from the germline V gene. The ends were cut back, 4 bases at V and 2 bases at J, with 11 bases in the middle. The CDR3 coding sequence is TGTGCCAGCAGTGGAAGGGGGAAAAACTATGGCTACACCTTC. Translation gives CASSGRGKNYGYTF.

This chain joins TRBV4-1 and TRBJ2-5, with 16 positions matching TRBD2. Germline loops: CDR1 MGHRA, CDR2 YSYEKL. The CDR3 contains 17 residues. V was clipped by 4 bases and J by 5 bases; unmatched bases: 7. CDR3 DNA: TGCGCCAGCAGCCGTTGGGGACTAGCGGGGGGGCCGGAGACCCAGTACTTC. Translated, it gives CASSRWGLAGGPETQYF.

V is TRBV2 and J is TRBJ1-5; perhaps TRBD1 as D (5 bases). Trimming shortened V by 4 bases and J by 3 bases, and 10 bases separated the two germline ends. Looked up from germline, CDR1 is SNHLY and CDR2 is FYNNEI. This CDR3 has 14 amino acids. CDR3 in amino acids: CASSVGVYNQPQHF. CDR3 nucleotides: TGTGCCAGCAGTGTAGGGGTTTACAATCAGCCCCAGCATTTT.

The chain recombines TRBV7-2 with TRBJ2-3; 10 nucleotides line up with TRBD2. This CDR3 is 15 amino acids long. Germline CDR1 SGHTA, CDR2 FQGNSA. V lost 5 bases to trimming and J lost 6 bases; unmatched junction nucleotides: 8. CDR3 amino acids: CASSTYSGGRDTQYF. The CDR3 DNA sequence: TGTGCCAGCAGCACTTATAGCGGGGGGCGGGATACGCAGTATTTT.

The chain is built from TRBV11-2 and TRBJ1-1; D gene ambiguous. Between the trimmed V and J ends, which lost 5 bases and 4 bases, there was a span of 14 bases. Germline V gene lookup returns CDR1 SGHAT and CDR2 FQNNGV. CDR3 size: 14 residues. CDR3 bases: TGTGCCAGCAGCCTACGAGGGCAGGCCACTGAAGCTTTCTTT. It is translated as CASSLRGQATEAFF.

The chain uses TRBV10-2 and TRBJ2-3, with 7 bases matching TRBD2. V gave up 8 bases and J gave up 2 bases; unmatched junction bases: 10. Germline V CDR1 and CDR2: WSHSY, SAAADI. The CDR3 is made up of 15 amino acids. The CDR3 region has the DNA TGCGCCAGCTACGAAGCGGGGAGGTACACAGATACGCAGTATTTT. Translating gives CASYEAGRYTDTQYF.

The chain links TRBV18 to TRBJ2-1, with 11 nucleotides matching TRBD2. Germline-derived CDR1 and CDR2 are KGHSH and LQKENI. V dropped 3 bases and J dropped 6; count of bases not matched to a gene: 7. The CDR3 has 16 amino acids. CDR3 DNA: TGTGCCAGCTCACCCGTAGCGGGAGGGCGGGTCAATGAGCAGTTCTTC. Translation: CASSPVAGGRVNEQFF. The entire variable domain, with the rest obtained from reference TRBV18 and TRBJ2-1, is as follows: NAGVMQNPRHLVRRRGQEARLRCSPMKGHSHVYWYRQLPEEGLKFMVYLQKENIIDESGMPKERFSAEFPKEGPSILRIQQVVRGDSAAYFCASSPVAGGRVNEQFFGPGTRLTVL.

V gene TRBV9 combines with J gene TRBJ2-3; a possible D gene is TRBD2 (6 bases). V lost 0 bases and J 4 bases, leaving 21 bases between the germline ends. The germline V gene has CDR1 SGDLS and CDR2 YYNGEE. CDR3 length: 18 residues. The CDR3 bases are TGTGCCAGCAGCGTAGGAACCCGGAGTGTCGGGAGCGCAGATACGCAGTATTTT. This encodes CASSVGTRSVGSADTQYF.

This chain uses TRBV10-3 with TRBJ2-3; TRBD2 matches 9 bases. The CDR3 has 16 residues. Trimming at V came to 4 bases and at J to 4 bases, leaving 9 bases not matched to a gene. Germline assignment: CDR1 ENHRY and CDR2 SYGVKD. The CDR3 region is CAISGDSGGGADTQYF. CDR3 DNA sequence: TGTGCCATCAGTGGTGATAGCGGGGGTGGGGCAGATACGCAGTATTTT.

The chain uses TRBV30 and TRBJ2-7; 7 bases fit TRBD1. The CDR3 loop spans 14 amino acids. Germline trimming cut 2 bases from V and 7 bases from J; bases unmatched to any gene: 11. Germline CDR1 reads GTSNPN; CDR2 reads SVGIG (reference sequence). The CDR3 DNA sequence: TGTGCCTGGAGTTGGGACAGCCAATTGGGGGAGCAGTACTTC. As protein: CAWSWDSQLGEQYF. The full variable domain, in which reference TRBV30 and TRBJ2-7 provide the parts outside the CDR3, is SQTIHQWPATLVQPVGSPLSLECTVEGTSNPNLYWYRQAAGRGLQLLFYSVGIGQISSEVPQNLSASRPQDRQFILSSKKLLLSDSGFYLCAWSWDSQLGEQYFGPGTRLTVT.

CDR3 sequence reads: CASSSTSGGAKDTQYF. In DNA, the CDR3 is TGCGCCAGCAGCTCGACTAGCGGGGGGGCTAAGGATACGCAGTATTTT. The gene calls are TRBV5-1 and TRBJ2-3, with TRBD2 identical over 14 bases. In germline, CDR1 is SGHRS, CDR2 YFSETQ. This CDR3 is 16 amino acids long. The trim removed 3 bases at V and 6 bases at J, leaving 6 bases unmatched.

This chain links TRBV12-2 with TRBJ1-5. TRBV12-2 is annotated as a pseudogene. This CDR3 has 14 amino acids. The CDR3 sequence is CASRCHRDNQPQHF. For the CDR3, the DNA is TGTGCAAGTCGCTGCCATAGGGACAATCAGCCCCAGCATTTT.

On this clone itself: Other DNA sequences from this sample encode an identical CDR3 as well. The rearrangement links TRBV27 to TRBJ1-2; TRBD1 matches 7 bases. Germline V gene sequence: CDR1 MNHEY, CDR2 SMNVEV (reference sequence). With 1 base clipped from V and 5 bases from J, the junction kept 4 bases outside the gene matches. The CDR3 runs 14 residues. The CDR3 sequence: CASSLYPGGYGYTF. Here the CDR3 DNA reads TGTGCCAGCAGTTTATACCCAGGGGGGTATGGCTACACCTTC.

The rearrangement links TRBV7-2 to TRBJ2-6; D gene unclear. This CDR3 region has 15 residues. The ends were cut back, 1 base at V and 0 bases at J, with 4 bases in the middle. Germline CDR1 and CDR2: SGHTA and FQGNSA. CDR3 region: CASSLEISGANVLTF. Here the CDR3 DNA reads TGTGCCAGCAGCTTAGAGATCTCTGGGGCCAACGTCCTGACTTTC.

The gene calls are TRBV19 and TRBJ2-7; D is perhaps TRBD1 (6 bases). Per germline, CDR1 LNHDA and CDR2 SQIVND (reference sequence). With 3 bases removed from V and 7 bases from J, the gap between germline ends came to 10 bases. The CDR3 spans 12 residues. The CDR3 loop is CASSMGATEQYF. For the CDR3, the DNA is TGTGCCAGTAGTATGGGGGCTACGGAGCAGTACTTC.

This chain joins TRBV6-5 and TRBJ2-7; D unresolved. Germline V gene data show CDR1 as MNHEY and CDR2 as SVGAGI. Trimming removed 6 bases from V and 7 bases from J, with 22 bases in between. The CDR3 is 15 residues long. The CDR3 DNA reads TGTGCCAGCAGCTATTCAGGACGGACCGTCTGGGAGCAGTACTTC. This encodes CASSYSGRTVWEQYF.

The DNA of the CDR3 is TGTGCCAGTAGTATAGTCGGGGATATAGTCTACGAGCAGTACTTC. It encodes CASSIVGDIVYEQYF. The chain has TRBV19 and TRBJ2-7, with D possibly matching TRBD2 (5 bases). The CDR3 contains 15 residues. Trimming removed 1 base from V and 3 bases from J, with 13 bases in between. The germline CDR1 and CDR2 sequences are LNHDA and SQIVND (reference sequence).

The V gene is TRBV2, the J gene TRBJ1-2; D call uncertain. This CDR3 has 17 amino acids. Germline V gene data show CDR1 as SNHLY and CDR2 as FYNNEI. Deletions cut 6 bases from V and 5 bases from J, with 25 bases between. The CDR3 is CASRAPPRTVAYYGYTF. CDR3 in DNA: TGTGCCAGCAGAGCCCCACCCAGGACGGTTGCATATTATGGCTACACCTTC.

CDR3 coding DNA: TGCGCCAGCAGCCAAGATGGGACTAGCGGGGGGAGCGAGCAGTACTTC. Translated: CASSQDGTSGGSEQYF. This chain joins TRBV4-1 and TRBJ2-7; 15 nucleotides line up with TRBD2. The CDR3 contains 16 residues. V lost 0 bases and J lost 6; bases outside the gene matches: 3. From germline, CDR1 is MGHRA and CDR2 YSYEKL.

The V gene is TRBV6-6, the J gene TRBJ1-4; no clear D. Trimming removed 8 bases at V and 3 bases at J, with 19 bases between. This CDR3 contains 16 residues. Germline loops: CDR1 MNHNY, CDR2 SVGAGI (reference sequence). This CDR3 reads CASSTPWTGSNEKLFF. The CDR3, as DNA: TGTGCCAGCTCAACCCCTTGGACGGGTTCTAATGAAAAACTGTTTTTT.

This clone was picked up one time. V usage is TRBV6-1 and J usage is TRBJ2-7; D remains ambiguous. This CDR3 comprises 13 residues. The germline V gene has CDR1 MNHNS and CDR2 SASEGT. V was clipped by 5 bases and J by 6 bases, with 14 bases between them. The CDR3 protein is CASSIGSTSEQYF. The CDR3 DNA reads as TGTGCCAGCAGTATTGGCTCTACGAGCGAGCAGTACTTC.

In regard to this clone: Different DNA sequences within this sample yield the same CDR3. The chain carries TRBV5-1 and TRBJ2-1; D remains unclear. Germline CDR1 SGHRS, CDR2 YFSETQ. Between the trimmed V and J ends, which lost 1 base and 0 bases, there was a span of 11 bases. The length of the CDR3 is 16 residues. The CDR3 reads CASSLSLASSYNEQFF. DNA for the CDR3: TGCGCCAGCAGCTTGTCGCTGGCCAGCTCCTACAATGAGCAGTTCTTC. The full variable domain, with the rest looked up from reference TRBV5-1 and TRBJ2-1, is KAGVTQTPRYLIKTRGQQVTLSCSPISGHRSVSWYQQTPGQGLQFLFEYFSETQRNKGNFPGRFSGRQFSNSRSEMNVSTLELGDSALYLCASSLSLASSYNEQFFGPGTRLTVL.

The chain uses TRBV18 and TRBJ1-1, with D possibly TRBD1 on 5 matching bases. The CDR3 is made up of 16 amino acids. Between the trimmed V and J ends, which lost 4 bases and 4 bases, there was a span of 19 bases. The germline gives CDR1 KGHSH, CDR2 LQKENI. Here the CDR3 DNA reads TGTGCCAGCTCACTGGGGTCAGGGCGGGCGGGCACTGAAGCTTTCTTT. Protein product: CASSLGSGRAGTEAFF. The complete variable domain, with remaining parts taken from reference TRBV18 and TRBJ1-1, reads NAGVMQNPRHLVRRRGQEARLRCSPMKGHSHVYWYRQLPEEGLKFMVYLQKENIIDESGMPKERFSAEFPKEGPSILRIQQVVRGDSAAYFCASSLGSGRAGTEAFFGQGTRLTVV.

V usage is TRBV5-1 and J usage is TRBJ1-6; D not resolved. The CDR3 is 16 residues long. V lost 0 bases and J lost 7, with 14 bases in between. The germline CDR1 and CDR2 sequences are SGHRS and YFSETQ. The CDR3 bases are TGCGCCAGCAGCTTGGCCCAGGCTAGAAGCAATTCACCCCTCCACTTT. It codes for CASSLAQARSNSPLHF.

The gene calls are TRBV7-9 and TRBJ2-7, with 16 bases matching TRBD2. After removal of 4 bases from V and 5 bases from J, the junction contained 8 bases not matched to a gene. Germline CDR1 and CDR2: SEHNR and FQNEAQ (reference sequence). This CDR3 comprises 17 residues. The CDR3 bases are TGTGCCAGCAGCTCCTGGGGGACTAGCGGGAGGGCCAACGAGCAGTACTTC. This encodes CASSSWGTSGRANEQYF.